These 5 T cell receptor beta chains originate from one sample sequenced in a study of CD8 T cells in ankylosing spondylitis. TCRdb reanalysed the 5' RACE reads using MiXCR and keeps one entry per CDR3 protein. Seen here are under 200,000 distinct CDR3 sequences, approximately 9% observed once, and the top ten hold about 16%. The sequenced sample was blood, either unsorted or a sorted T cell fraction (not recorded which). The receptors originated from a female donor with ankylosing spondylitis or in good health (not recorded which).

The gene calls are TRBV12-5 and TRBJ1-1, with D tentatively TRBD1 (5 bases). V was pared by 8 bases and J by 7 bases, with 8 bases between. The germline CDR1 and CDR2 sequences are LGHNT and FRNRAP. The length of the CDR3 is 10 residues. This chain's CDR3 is CASWQGEAFF. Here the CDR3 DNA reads TGTGCTAGTTGGCAGGGTGAAGCTTTCTTT.

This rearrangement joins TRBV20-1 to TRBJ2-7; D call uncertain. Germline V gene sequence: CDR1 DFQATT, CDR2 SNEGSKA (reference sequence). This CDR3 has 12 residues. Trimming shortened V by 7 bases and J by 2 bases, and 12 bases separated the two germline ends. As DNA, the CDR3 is TGCAGTGGTTCATATAAGGCCTACGAGCAGTACTTC. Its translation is CSGSYKAYEQYF.

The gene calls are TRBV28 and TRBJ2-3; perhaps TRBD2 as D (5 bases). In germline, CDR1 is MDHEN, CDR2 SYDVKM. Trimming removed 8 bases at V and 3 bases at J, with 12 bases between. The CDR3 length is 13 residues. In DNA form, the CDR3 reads TGTGCCAGCGGGATAGCGTGGACAGATACGCAGTATTTT. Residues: CASGIAWTDTQYF.

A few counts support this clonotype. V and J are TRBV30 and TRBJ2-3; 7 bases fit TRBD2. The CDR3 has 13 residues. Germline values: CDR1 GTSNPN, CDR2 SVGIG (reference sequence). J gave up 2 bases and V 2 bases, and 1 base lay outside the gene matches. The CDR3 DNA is TGTGCCTGGAGTAGCGGGGACACAGATACGCAGTATTTT. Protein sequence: CAWSSGDTDTQYF.

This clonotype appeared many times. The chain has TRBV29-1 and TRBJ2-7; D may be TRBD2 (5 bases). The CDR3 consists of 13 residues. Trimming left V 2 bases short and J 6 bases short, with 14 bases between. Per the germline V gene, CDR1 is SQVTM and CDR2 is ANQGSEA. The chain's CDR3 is CSVESGESSEQYF. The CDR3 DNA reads TGCAGCGTTGAATCCGGGGAAAGTTCCGAGCAGTACTTC.